This TCR beta chain was sequenced for a study of blood T cell repertoires in COVID-19 (dated by TCRdb to the early 2020s). With respect to the entire study: Collaborator samples came from the United States, Italy and Spain and covered acute and convalescent phases of COVID-19. The material from the prospective study consisted of cDNA or gDNA derived from T cells, B-cell-depleted T cells, or PBMCs. Deeply sampled blood TCRbeta repertoires from subjects exposed to, actively infected with, or recovered from COVID-19 were included in the dataset. The repertoires were released in a freely available public database meant as a resource for research on the immune response to SARS-CoV-2. The samples were drawn from the first 160 participants of the ongoing ImmuneRACE study and from 1,200 or so subjects provided by 6 global collaborators. Nearly every sample came with metadata listing a de-identified subject ID, COVID-19 status, age in years and sex. Where available, HLA class I and class II types were taken from metadata supplied by the sample provider and were not determined by assay-based typing. The full study reports these points: The quantity of clinical and demographic metadata differed by source and by participant and was supplied without curation.

A note on this clone: The antigen it binds to is not known. No quality values exist for individual bases; no much larger clone is one base distant.

The immunoSEQ Assay, a bias-controlled multiplex PCR, was used to amplify TCRbeta CDR3 regions from genomic DNA. The paper's processing steps were these. The number of nucleated cells in each sample was estimated by amplification of reference gene primers within the assay. Sequence reads were collapsed and filtered to measure the absolute abundance of every unique TCRbeta CDR3 rearrangement. For each sample, productive Simpson clonality was calculated by taking the square root of Simpson's diversity index across productive rearrangements. Sourced from immuneACCESS, this table was stored by TCRdb with only in-frame sequences that have V and J called. A share of the clones is absent; for the studies checked, an unresolved V gene accounts for under half, and the remainder has no known explanation. The V and J calls and clone size are taken from that table; D and trimming were inferred from the DNA. This sample is represented by fewer than 90,000 clones; less than 90% of them were singletons. The top ten clonotypes cover about 15% of the sample.

Including the terminal cysteine and phenylalanine, the CDR3 comprises 15 residues. Just the 45-base CDR3 DNA is kept, in frame starting at base 1. V loses 3 bases at its end and J loses 2 bases; junction bases beyond the gene matches: 2. CDR1 and CDR2, per the germline V gene, are MNHNS and SASEGT. Each collaborating institution followed its own protocols to collect whole blood in K2EDTA tubes. For TCRbeta analysis, collaborators shipped samples as frozen whole blood, isolated PBMCs, or DNA extracted from either of those sample types. Material for sequencing was peripheral blood. This TCR was sampled from a man older than 75 in a cohort sampled during active COVID-19. The V and J genes are TRBV6-1 and TRBJ2-5; 11 middle bases align to TRBD1. The nucleotide sequence reads TGTGCCAGCAGTGACCGGGACAGGGGGCAAGAGACCCAGTACTTC. Its protein product is CASSDRDRGQETQYF.